What follows is one T cell receptor beta chain and its context. What it binds is unknown. The data originate from a study of graft-versus-host responses after intestinal transplantation. The overall study: Each patient got anti-thymocyte globulin induction, then tacrolimus and steroids for about 3 years.

Clones were sequenced by immunoSEQ multiplex PCR, and TCRdb holds only the in-frame ones, with some missing. There are about 93,000 clones in the sample; 85% to 95% occur only once, and 0.45% to 0.6% lies in the top ten. Study-level results: GvH clones were found in recipient marrow; some appeared first in ileum or blood. Clonal ratios of graft-versus-host to host-versus-graft in allografts were high for patients exhibiting graft-donor T cell macrochimerism.

J gave up 8 bases and V 3 bases, and 12 bases lay outside the gene matches. There are 15 residues in the CDR3. Germline CDR1 MNHEY, CDR2 SVGAGI. The sequences come from unstimulated CD8+ T cells sorted from spleen or lymph node cells, collected before intestinal transplant. This sequence was found in a human donor who received an intestinal transplant. This rearrangement joins TRBV6-5 to TRBJ1-2; TRBD1 aligns across 7 bases. The CDR3 DNA follows: TGTGCCAGCAGTTATTTCCTCGGACAGGCGGGCGGCTACACCTTC. It specifies CASSYFLGQAGGYTF.